This TCR beta chain was sequenced for a study of T-cell reconstitution after alpha-beta-depleted transplantation in children. On this clonotype: The antigen remains unidentified.

Study-wide results and caveats: About two months after transplant, alpha-beta T cells reportedly came from several hundred expanded graft clones. Some patients' high day-60 TCRbeta diversity was traced to surviving recipient T cells and thymic progenitors. T-cell counts and diversity at one year following transplant were attributed mainly to newly produced T cells.

Molecular barcoding with unique molecular identifiers was used for the TCRbeta library. TCRdb itself ran the PCR reads through MiXCR, one entry per CDR3 protein. The repertoire includes about 150,000 distinct CDR3 sequences, 7.5% to 9% of them detected once, and 15% to 20% sits in the top ten. Germline lookup yields CDR1 LNHDA and CDR2 SQIVND (reference sequence). This CDR3 region has 14 residues. V was pared by 7 bases and J by 3 bases, with 15 bases between. This TCR came from a female patient aged 2 to 10 who had a stem cell transplant for congenital amegakaryocytic thrombocytopenia, so the T cells may come from the graft donor. The sequences come from PBMCs, mostly from graft donor cells, collected 180 days after TCRalphabeta/CD19-depleted stem cell transplant. The chain carries TRBV19 and TRBJ1-1, with D possibly being TRBD1 (5 bases). CDR3 protein: CASTSGGADTEAFF. The CDR3 coding sequence is TGTGCCAGTACCTCAGGAGGGGCGGACACTGAAGCTTTCTTT. The full variable domain, with the rest looked up from reference TRBV19 and TRBJ1-1, is DGGITQSPKYLFRKEGQNVTLSCEQNLNHDAMYWYRQDPGQGLRLIYYSQIVNDFQKGDIAEGYSVSREKKESFPLTVTSAQKNPTAFYLCASTSGGADTEAFFGQGTRLTVV.